These 14 T cell receptor beta chains were all obtained from the same sample, sequenced in a study of early stage breast cancer tumors. The table came from immunoSEQ multiplex PCR; TCRdb's copy has only in-frame clones and leaves some out. The sample lists thousands of clones; around 70% were seen once. Material: breast tumor tissue. The source of these receptors is a person between 55 and 69 years old with breast cancer.

The chain recombines TRBV6-6 with TRBJ2-7, with a weak D call TRBD1 (6 bases). The CDR3 is 14 residues long. V was cut by 2 bases and J by 6 bases, with 14 bases left in between. The germline V gene has CDR1 MNHNY and CDR2 SVGAGI (reference sequence). The CDR3 bases are TGTGCCAGCAGTTACGGTACAGGGTCAGGCGAGCAGTACTTC. This gives the protein CASSYGTGSGEQYF.

The chain joins TRBV19 to TRBJ2-2, with 8 positions matching TRBD1. The CDR3 has 17 residues. Per the germline V gene, CDR1 is LNHDA and CDR2 is SQIVND (reference sequence). Trimming removed 3 bases from V and 4 bases from J; junction bases left unmatched: 10. CDR3 DNA sequence: TGTGCCAGTAGTATCTCCGGACAGGGTTTGGGCACCGGGGAGCTGTTTTTT. Its translation is CASSISGQGLGTGELFF. Full variable domain (remainder filled in from reference TRBV19 and TRBJ2-2): DGGITQSPKYLFRKEGQNVTLSCEQNLNHDAMYWYRQDPGQGLRLIYYSQIVNDFQKGDIAEGYSVSREKKESFPLTVTSAQKNPTAFYLCASSISGQGLGTGELFFGEGSRLTVL.

The chain uses TRBV19 and TRBJ2-6, with TRBD1 matching 7 bases. V lost 9 bases to trimming and J lost 3 bases; unmatched junction nucleotides: 11. The CDR3 is 16 residues long. Germline-derived CDR1 and CDR2 are LNHDA and SQIVND (reference sequence). CDR3 amino acids: CASEQGSLVGANVLTF. The CDR3 nucleotides are TGTGCCAGCGAACAGGGGTCCTTAGTTGGGGCCAACGTCCTGACTTTC. The full variable domain, its missing parts supplied by reference TRBV19 and TRBJ2-6, is DGGITQSPKYLFRKEGQNVTLSCEQNLNHDAMYWYRQDPGQGLRLIYYSQIVNDFQKGDIAEGYSVSREKKESFPLTVTSAQKNPTAFYLCASEQGSLVGANVLTFGAGSRLTVL.

J is TRBJ1-5 and V is TRBV6-1; D not resolved. V lost 2 bases, J lost 6 bases, and 8 bases lay in between. CDR3 length: 13 amino acids. Per germline, CDR1 MNHNS and CDR2 SASEGT. DNA of the CDR3: TGTGCCAGCAGTGAACAGCTGGGTCAGCCCCAGCATTTT. It codes for CASSEQLGQPQHF.

The chain couples TRBV4-2 to TRBJ2-2, with 12 nucleotides matching TRBD2. Germline loops: CDR1 LGHNA, CDR2 YNFKEQ. After removal of 1 base from V and 6 bases from J, the junction contained 0 bases not matched to a gene. The CDR3 has 15 amino acids. The CDR3 reads CASSQASGGAGELFF. The CDR3 DNA is TGTGCCAGCAGCCAAGCTAGCGGGGGGGCCGGGGAGCTGTTTTTT.

This clone was detected a few times. This chain links TRBV7-9 with TRBJ2-5; D possibly uses TRBD1 or TRBD2 (5 bases each). V dropped 3 bases and J dropped 5 bases, with 25 bases sitting between them. Germline CDR1 and CDR2: SEHNR and FQNEAQ (reference sequence). The CDR3 consists of 18 residues. The CDR3 bases are TGTGCCAGCAGCTTGGGGGTGCCTGGGCAGGGAGACGGGGAGACCCAGTACTTC. This encodes CASSLGVPGQGDGETQYF.

By share of the sample, this clone is large. This chain uses TRBV5-1 with TRBJ2-7, with D hard to call. CDR1 and CDR2 from the germline V gene are SGHRS and YFSETQ. V lost 4 bases to trimming and J lost 2 bases, with 10 bases between them. The CDR3 spans 13 residues. CDR3 coding DNA: TGCGCCAGCAGCCCCCAGTACGCCTACGAGCAGTACTTC. Translating gives CASSPQYAYEQYF.

This clone was seen just once. This CDR3 reads CATSVPTGDYGNQPQHF. The CDR3 DNA follows: TGTGCCACCAGCGTACCGACAGGGGATTACGGCAATCAGCCCCAGCATTTT. The chain joins TRBV15 to TRBJ1-5, with TRBD1 matching 8 bases. Germline trimming cut 5 bases from V and 2 bases from J; bases unmatched to any gene: 11. The V gene's germline CDR1 is LNHNV and CDR2 YYDKDF (reference sequence). CDR3 size: 17 residues. The full variable domain, completed using reference TRBV15 and TRBJ1-5, is DAMVIQNPRYQVTQFGKPVTLSCSQTLNHNVMYWYQQKSSQAPKLLFHYYDKDFNNEADTPDNFQSRRPNTSFCFLDIRSPGLGDTAMYLCATSVPTGDYGNQPQHFGDGTRLSIL.

The chain carries TRBV30 and TRBJ2-3; the match to TRBD2 covers 8 bases. Per germline, CDR1 GTSNPN and CDR2 SVGIG (reference sequence). This CDR3 region has 15 residues. The ends lost 2 bases at V and 1 base at J; junction bases unmatched: 5. The CDR3 loop is CAWSPWRGGTDTQYF. The CDR3 DNA reads TGTGCCTGGAGTCCCTGGCGGGGGGGCACAGATACGCAGTATTTT. Full variable domain (missing parts from reference TRBV30 and TRBJ2-3): SQTIHQWPATLVQPVGSPLSLECTVEGTSNPNLYWYRQAAGRGLQLLFYSVGIGQISSEVPQNLSASRPQDRQFILSSKKLLLSDSGFYLCAWSPWRGGTDTQYFGPGTRLTVL.

This chain links TRBV5-8 with TRBJ1-2; possible D gene TRBD1, 6 bases. CDR1 and CDR2 from the germline V gene are SGHTS and YDEGEE. The V gene lost 4 bases and the J gene lost 4 bases, with 17 bases spanning the gap. The CDR3 covers 15 residues. CDR3 DNA: TGTGCCAGCAGCCGATCCTCTACAGGGATCTATGGCTACACCTTC. Translating gives CASSRSSTGIYGYTF.

J is TRBJ1-1 and V is TRBV7-2; maybe TRBD1 (5 bases). The germline gives CDR1 SGHTA, CDR2 FQGNSA. The CDR3 has 13 residues. V lost 1 base and J 3 bases, leaving 6 bases between the germline ends. The CDR3 nucleotides are TGTGCCAGCAGCTTAGGGGGCCACACTGAAGCTTTCTTT. This codes for CASSLGGHTEAFF.

V is TRBV29-1 and J is TRBJ1-3; D perhaps matches TRBD1 (6 bases). V lost 4 bases to trimming and J lost 4 bases, with 11 bases between them. The CDR3 is made up of 13 amino acids. Germline assignment: CDR1 SQVTM and CDR2 ANQGSEA. The CDR3 nucleotides read TGCAGCGTTGTCTGGGGGCGAGGAAACACCATATATTTT. Translating gives CSVVWGRGNTIYF.

The chain recombines TRBV30 with TRBJ1-1; D is unclear. Between the trimmed V and J ends, which lost 5 bases and 6 bases, there was a span of 13 bases. Germline V CDR1 and CDR2: GTSNPN, SVGIG (reference sequence). The CDR3 sequence is 12 residues long. CDR3 nucleotide sequence: TGTGCCTGGTCGGCAGGCAGGTCTGAAGCTTTCTTT. Translation: CAWSAGRSEAFF.

J is TRBJ1-2 and V is TRBV5-6, with TRBD1 matching 9 bases. The ends lost 6 bases at V and 8 bases at J; junction bases unmatched: 17. Germline CDR1 reads SGHDT; CDR2 reads YYEEEE. This CDR3 spans 16 amino acids. The CDR3 nucleotides read TGTGCCAGCATCCCAATGACAGGGGGATTACTTTGGGGCTACACCTTC. Encoded protein: CASIPMTGGLLWGYTF.